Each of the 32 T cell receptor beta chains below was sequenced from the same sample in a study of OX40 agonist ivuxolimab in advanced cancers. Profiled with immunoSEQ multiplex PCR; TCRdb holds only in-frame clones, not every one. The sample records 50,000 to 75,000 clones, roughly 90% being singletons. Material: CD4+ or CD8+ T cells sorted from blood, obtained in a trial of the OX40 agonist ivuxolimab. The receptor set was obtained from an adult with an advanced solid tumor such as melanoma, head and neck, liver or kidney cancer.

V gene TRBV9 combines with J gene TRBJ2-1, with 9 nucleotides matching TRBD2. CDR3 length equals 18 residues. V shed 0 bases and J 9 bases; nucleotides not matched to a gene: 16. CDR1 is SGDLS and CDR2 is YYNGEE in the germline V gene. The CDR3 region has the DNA TGTGCCAGCAGCGTAGTAGATCTAGCGGGGCTCGCGCCCAGTGAGCAGTTCTTC. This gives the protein CASSVVDLAGLAPSEQFF.

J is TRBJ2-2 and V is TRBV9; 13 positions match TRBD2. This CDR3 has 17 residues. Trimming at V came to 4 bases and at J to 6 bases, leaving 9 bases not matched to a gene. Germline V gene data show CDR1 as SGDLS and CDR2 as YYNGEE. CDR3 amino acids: CASSRGLAGVGAGELFF. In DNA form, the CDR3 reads TGTGCCAGCAGCCGAGGACTAGCGGGAGTTGGGGCCGGGGAGCTGTTTTTT.

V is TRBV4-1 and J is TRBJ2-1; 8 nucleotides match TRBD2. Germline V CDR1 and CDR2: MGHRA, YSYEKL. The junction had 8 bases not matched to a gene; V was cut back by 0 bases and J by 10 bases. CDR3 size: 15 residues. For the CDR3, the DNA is TGCGCCAGCAGCCAAGAGCTAGGACTAGCTTTCGAGCAGTTCTTC. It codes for CASSQELGLAFEQFF.

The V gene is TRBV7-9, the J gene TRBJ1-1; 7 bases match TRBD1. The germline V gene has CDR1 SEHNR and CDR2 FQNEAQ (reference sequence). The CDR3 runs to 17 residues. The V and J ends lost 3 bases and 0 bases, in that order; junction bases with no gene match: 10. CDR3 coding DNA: TGTGCCAGCAGCTTCTCTCGTCCAGGGGGGTTGAACACTGAAGCTTTCTTT. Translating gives CASSFSRPGGLNTEAFF. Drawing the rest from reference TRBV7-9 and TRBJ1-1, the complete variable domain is DTGVSQNPRHKITKRGQNVTFRCDPISEHNRLYWYRQTLGQGPEFLTYFQNEAQLEKSRLLSDRFSAERPKGSFSTLEIQRTEQGDSAMYLCASSFSRPGGLNTEAFFGQGTRLTVV.

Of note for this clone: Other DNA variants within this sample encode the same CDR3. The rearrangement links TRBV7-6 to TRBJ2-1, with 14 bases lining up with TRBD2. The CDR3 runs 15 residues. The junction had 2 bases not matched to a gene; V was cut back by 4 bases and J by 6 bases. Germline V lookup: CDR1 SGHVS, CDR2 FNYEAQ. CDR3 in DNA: TGTGCCAGCAGCTCCGGGACTAGCGGGGGCAATGAGCAGTTCTTC. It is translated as CASSSGTSGGNEQFF.

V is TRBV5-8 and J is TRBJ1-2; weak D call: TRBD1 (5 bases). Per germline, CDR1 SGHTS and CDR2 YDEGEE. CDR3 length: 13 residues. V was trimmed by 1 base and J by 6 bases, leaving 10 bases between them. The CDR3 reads CASSLRGGDGYTF. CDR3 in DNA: TGTGCCAGCAGCTTGAGGGGAGGCGATGGCTACACCTTC.

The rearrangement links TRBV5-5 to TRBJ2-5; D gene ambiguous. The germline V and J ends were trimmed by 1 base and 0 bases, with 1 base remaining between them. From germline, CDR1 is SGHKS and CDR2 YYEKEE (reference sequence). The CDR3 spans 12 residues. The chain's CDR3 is CASSLYQETQYF. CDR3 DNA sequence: TGTGCCAGCAGCTTGTACCAAGAGACCCAGTACTTC. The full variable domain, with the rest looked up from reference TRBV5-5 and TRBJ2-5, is DAGVTQSPTHLIKTRGQQVTLRCSPISGHKSVSWYQQVLGQGPQFIFQYYEKEERGRGNFPDRFSARQFPNYSSELNVNALLLGDSALYLCASSLYQETQYFGPGTRLLVL.

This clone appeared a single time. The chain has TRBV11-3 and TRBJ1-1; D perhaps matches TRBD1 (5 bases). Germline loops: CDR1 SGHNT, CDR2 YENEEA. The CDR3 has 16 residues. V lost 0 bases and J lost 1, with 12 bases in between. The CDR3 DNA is TGTGCCAGCAGCTTAGACGGGGCAAGTAGGAACACTGAAGCTTTCTTT. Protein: CASSLDGASRNTEAFF.

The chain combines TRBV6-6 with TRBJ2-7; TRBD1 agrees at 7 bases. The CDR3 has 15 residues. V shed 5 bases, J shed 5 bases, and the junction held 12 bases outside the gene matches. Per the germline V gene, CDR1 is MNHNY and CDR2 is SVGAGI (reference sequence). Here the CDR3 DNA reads TGTGCCAGCAGTCGACCGATTGACAGGGAAAACGAGCAGTACTTC. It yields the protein CASSRPIDRENEQYF.

CDR3 in DNA: TGCGCCAGCAGCTTGGTAGAGTTCAAGTACTTC. Translating it yields CASSLVEFKYF. The V gene is TRBV5-1, the J gene TRBJ2-7; the D is unclear. This CDR3 has 11 residues. Germline-derived CDR1 and CDR2 are SGHRS and YFSETQ. V lost 0 bases, J lost 11 bases, and 9 bases lay in between.

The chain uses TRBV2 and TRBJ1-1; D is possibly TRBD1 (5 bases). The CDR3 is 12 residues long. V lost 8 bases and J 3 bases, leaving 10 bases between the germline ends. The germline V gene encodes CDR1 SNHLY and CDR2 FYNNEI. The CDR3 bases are TGTGCCAGCTTGGGGGACTACACTGAAGCTTTCTTT. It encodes CASLGDYTEAFF.

DNA of the CDR3: TGTGCCAGCAGCAAGGGACTAGCGGGGGGGACTAATGAGCAGTTCTTC. Protein: CASSKGLAGGTNEQFF. The gene calls are TRBV9 and TRBJ2-1; 16 nucleotides match TRBD2. Germline V gives CDR1 SGDLS, CDR2 YYNGEE. The CDR3 has 16 amino acids. The trim removed 4 bases at V and 7 bases at J, leaving 5 bases unmatched.

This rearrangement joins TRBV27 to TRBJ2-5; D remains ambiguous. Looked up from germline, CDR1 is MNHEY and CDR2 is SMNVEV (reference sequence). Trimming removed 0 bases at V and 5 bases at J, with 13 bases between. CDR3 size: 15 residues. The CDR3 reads CASSLSLTLGETQYF. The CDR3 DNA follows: TGTGCCAGCAGTTTATCACTAACCCTAGGGGAGACCCAGTACTTC.

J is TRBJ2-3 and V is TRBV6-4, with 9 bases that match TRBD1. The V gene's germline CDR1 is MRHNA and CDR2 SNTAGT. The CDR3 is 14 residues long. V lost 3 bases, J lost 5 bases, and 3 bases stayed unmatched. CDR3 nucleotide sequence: TGTGCCAGCAGTGATCGACAGGGGGTAGATACGCAGTATTTT. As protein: CASSDRQGVDTQYF.

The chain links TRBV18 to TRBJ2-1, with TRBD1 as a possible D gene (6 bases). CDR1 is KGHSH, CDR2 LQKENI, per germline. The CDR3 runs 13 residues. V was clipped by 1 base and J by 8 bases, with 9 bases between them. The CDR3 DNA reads TGTGCCAGCTCACCACTTGAGGGGGATGAGCAGTTCTTC. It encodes CASSPLEGDEQFF.

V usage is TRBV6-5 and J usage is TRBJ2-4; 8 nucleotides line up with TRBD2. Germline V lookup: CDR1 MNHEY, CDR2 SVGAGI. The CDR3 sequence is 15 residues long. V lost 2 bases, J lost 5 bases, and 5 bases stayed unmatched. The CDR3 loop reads CASSYRGGRQNIQYF. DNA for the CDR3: TGTGCCAGCAGTTACCGGGGGGGCCGTCAAAACATTCAGTACTTC.

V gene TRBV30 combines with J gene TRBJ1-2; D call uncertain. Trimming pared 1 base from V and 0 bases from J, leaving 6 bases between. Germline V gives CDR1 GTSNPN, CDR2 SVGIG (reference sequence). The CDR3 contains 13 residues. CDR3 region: CAWSGAANYGYTF. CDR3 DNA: TGTGCCTGGAGTGGGGCTGCTAACTATGGCTACACCTTC.

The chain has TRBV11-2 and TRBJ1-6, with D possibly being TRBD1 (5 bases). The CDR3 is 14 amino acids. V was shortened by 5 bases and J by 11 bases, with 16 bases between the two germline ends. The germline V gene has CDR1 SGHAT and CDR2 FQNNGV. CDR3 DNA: TGTGCCAGCAGCCTAGGGGCGTCCTCGACACCCCTCCACTTT. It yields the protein CASSLGASSTPLHF.

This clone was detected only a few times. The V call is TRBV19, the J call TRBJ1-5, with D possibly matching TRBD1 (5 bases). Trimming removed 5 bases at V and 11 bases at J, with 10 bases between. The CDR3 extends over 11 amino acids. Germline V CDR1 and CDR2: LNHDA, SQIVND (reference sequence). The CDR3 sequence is CASSEGRSQHF. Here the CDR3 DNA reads TGTGCCAGTAGTGAGGGGAGGTCCCAGCATTTT.

CDR3 DNA sequence: TGTGCCTGGAGTCCACTTTTTAGCGAGCAGTACTTC. It codes for CAWSPLFSEQYF. The V call is TRBV30, the J call TRBJ2-7; D unresolved. CDR1 is GTSNPN and CDR2 is SVGIG in the germline V gene (reference sequence). V was trimmed by 2 bases and J by 6 bases, leaving 11 bases between them. The CDR3 is 12 residues long.

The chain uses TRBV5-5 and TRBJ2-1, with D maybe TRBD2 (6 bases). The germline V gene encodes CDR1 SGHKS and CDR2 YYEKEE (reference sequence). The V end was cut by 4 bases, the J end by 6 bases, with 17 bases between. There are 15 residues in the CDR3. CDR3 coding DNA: TGTGCCAGCAGCCCGGGGGTTCTGGGGGTCAATGAGCAGTTCTTC. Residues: CASSPGVLGVNEQFF.

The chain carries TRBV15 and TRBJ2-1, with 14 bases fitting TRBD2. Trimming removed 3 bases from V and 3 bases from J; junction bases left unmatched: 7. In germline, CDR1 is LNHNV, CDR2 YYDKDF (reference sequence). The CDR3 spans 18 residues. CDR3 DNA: TGTGCCACCAGCAGTCCTCCGGGACTAGCGGGAGACTACAATGAGCAGTTCTTC. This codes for CATSSPPGLAGDYNEQFF.

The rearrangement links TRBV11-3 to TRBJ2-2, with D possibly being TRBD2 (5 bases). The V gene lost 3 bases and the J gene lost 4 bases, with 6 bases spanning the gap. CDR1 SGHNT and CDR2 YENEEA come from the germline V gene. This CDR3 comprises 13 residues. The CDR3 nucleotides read TGTGCCAGCAGCTTGGACTTCACCGGGGAGCTGTTTTTT. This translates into CASSLDFTGELFF.

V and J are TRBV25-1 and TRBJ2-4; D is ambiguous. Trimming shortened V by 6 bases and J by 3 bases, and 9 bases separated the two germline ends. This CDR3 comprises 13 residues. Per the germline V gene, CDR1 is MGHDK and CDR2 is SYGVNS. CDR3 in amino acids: CASSTGVKNIQYF. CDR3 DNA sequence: TGTGCCAGCAGCACCGGCGTCAAAAACATTCAGTACTTC.

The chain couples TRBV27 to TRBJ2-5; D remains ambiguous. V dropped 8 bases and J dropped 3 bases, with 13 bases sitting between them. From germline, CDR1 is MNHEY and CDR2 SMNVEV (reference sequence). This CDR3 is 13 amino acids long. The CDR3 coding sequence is TGTGCCAGCCGCCGAGCCCCTAAAGAGACCCAGTACTTC. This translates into CASRRAPKETQYF.

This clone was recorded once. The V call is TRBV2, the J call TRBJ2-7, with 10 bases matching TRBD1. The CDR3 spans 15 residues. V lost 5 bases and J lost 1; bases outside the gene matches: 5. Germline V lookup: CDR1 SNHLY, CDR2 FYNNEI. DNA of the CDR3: TGTGCCAGCAGTCCAATGGGACAGGGGTCCTACGAGCAGTACTTC. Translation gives CASSPMGQGSYEQYF.

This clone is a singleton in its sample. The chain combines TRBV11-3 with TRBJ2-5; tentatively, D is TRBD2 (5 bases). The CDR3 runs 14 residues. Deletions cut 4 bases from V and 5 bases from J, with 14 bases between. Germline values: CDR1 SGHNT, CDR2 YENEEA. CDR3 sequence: CASSSPPASETQYF. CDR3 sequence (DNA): TGTGCCAGCAGCTCCCCCCCAGCTAGCGAGACCCAGTACTTC.

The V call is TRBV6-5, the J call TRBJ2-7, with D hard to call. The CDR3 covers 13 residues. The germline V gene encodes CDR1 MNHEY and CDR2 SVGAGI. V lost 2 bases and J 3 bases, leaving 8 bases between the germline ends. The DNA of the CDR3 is TGTGCCAGCAGTTACACCAATCGCTACGAGCAGTACTTC. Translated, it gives CASSYTNRYEQYF.

The CDR3 DNA reads as TGTGCCTGGACTTTACAGGGGAACACTGAAGCTTTCTTT. Amino acids: CAWTLQGNTEAFF. The chain joins TRBV30 to TRBJ1-1, with D possibly TRBD1 on 6 matching bases. Between the trimmed V and J ends, which lost 4 bases and 1 base, there was a span of 10 bases. The CDR3 sequence is 13 residues long. Germline values: CDR1 GTSNPN, CDR2 SVGIG (reference sequence).

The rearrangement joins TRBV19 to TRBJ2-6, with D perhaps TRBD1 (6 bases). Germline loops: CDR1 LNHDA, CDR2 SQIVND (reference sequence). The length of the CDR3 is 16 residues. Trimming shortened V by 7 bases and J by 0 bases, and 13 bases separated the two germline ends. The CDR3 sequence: CASTPDSASGANVLTF. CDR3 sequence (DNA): TGTGCCAGTACCCCGGACAGTGCCTCTGGGGCCAACGTCCTGACTTTC.

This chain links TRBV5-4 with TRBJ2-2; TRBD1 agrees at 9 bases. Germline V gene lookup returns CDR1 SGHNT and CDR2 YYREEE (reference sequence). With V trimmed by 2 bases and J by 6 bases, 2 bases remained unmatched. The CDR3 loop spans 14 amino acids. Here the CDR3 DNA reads TGTGCCAGCAGCTTAAGACAGGGGGCCGGGGAGCTGTTTTTT. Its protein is CASSLRQGAGELFF.

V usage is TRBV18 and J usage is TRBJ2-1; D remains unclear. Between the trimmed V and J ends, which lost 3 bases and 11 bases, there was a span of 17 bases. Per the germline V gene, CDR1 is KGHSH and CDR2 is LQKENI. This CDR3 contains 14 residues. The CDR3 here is CASSPAAITLQQFF. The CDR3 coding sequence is TGTGCCAGCTCACCGGCAGCGATTACCCTACAGCAGTTCTTC. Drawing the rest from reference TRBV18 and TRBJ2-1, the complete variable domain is NAGVMQNPRHLVRRRGQEARLRCSPMKGHSHVYWYRQLPEEGLKFMVYLQKENIIDESGMPKERFSAEFPKEGPSILRIQQVVRGDSAAYFCASSPAAITLQQFFGPGTRLTVL.